This TCR beta chain derives from a study of cytomegalovirus exposure and HLA in healthy donors (dated by TCRdb to about 2017). Context from the whole study: An earlier analysis of approximately 640 of the donors reported roughly 300 Gb of sequence data and roughly 100 million unique TCR beta sequences from about 200 million T cells. An early release that covered 640 HLA-typed donors contained approximately 290 gigabases of sequencing data and 65 million to 100 million unique TCR sequences. Among the roughly 390 genotyped donors, 75% to 90% belonged to the genetic ancestry cluster associated with self-reported Caucasian donors. The aim of the study was to test whether cataloging public T cell receptors could identify signatures of past pathogen exposure. Using immunosequencing, the study profiled T cell repertoires from about 650 subjects and related those repertoires to cytomegalovirus serostatus. A separate validation cohort of over 95 different subjects was used in addition to the roughly 720-subject first cohort. The study combined high-throughput TCR immunosequencing, statistical association of individual TCRs with disease status, and machine learning to predict cytomegalovirus infection status. To study patterns of TCR occurrence, a later analysis re-analyzed previously published TCR beta repertoires from 650 to 750 donors and added high-resolution HLA genotyping. In the later analysis, no new phenotypic data were used to find candidate immune exposures; instead, reliance was placed on TCR beta sequences and their occurrence across donors. An earlier analysis of fewer than 700 of the donors applied high-throughput TCR beta sequencing to assess whether each TCR beta V gene segment acted as functional or pseudogenic. Donor age, sex, ethnicity and CMV serostatus were compiled together with the repertoire data. Genome-wide SNP genotypes for about 60% of the 666 donors were used in a later genetic analysis, which treated that subset as a discovery cohort. All discovery cohort repertoires had been generated on a single sequencing platform. Both class I and class II loci were covered by HLA typing, at four-digit resolution. The number of typed donors differed by locus: roughly 620-640 for A, B, C, DRB1 and DQB1; 500 to 550 for DQA1; roughly 600 for DPA1; and some 450 for DPB1. Roughly 5 DR-DQ haplotypes were handled as single units for association and clustering, since linkage in the cohort was strong. Across 300 to 500 genotyped donors of the cohort, an average of 235,054 unique TCR beta nucleotide sequences per donor were sequenced, and 15% to 20% of those sequences were non-productive.

The protocol used for the library was the immunoSEQ multiplex PCR assay. For the multiplex PCR, a mixture combining 60 forward primers for TCR Vbeta segments and 13 reverse primers for TCR Jbeta segments was used. Amplification of the CDR3 region of rearranged TCR beta genes was performed with a multiplex PCR assay on genomic DNA. The amplified TCR beta libraries were sequenced on the Illumina HiSeq System as 87-base-pair reads. Regarding the original processing steps: In a later analysis, 77 million or so unique TCR beta chains were counted across the 500 to 850 repertoires, and approximately 9.9 million of these chains were shared by at least two donors. A nearest-neighbor algorithm error-corrected the raw reads and collapsed the reads into unique sequences, merging closely related sequences to remove PCR and sequencing errors. Alignment of CDR3 sequences to IMGT reference sequences was used to assign V, D and J gene segments. Each retained sequence needed at least a six-nucleotide match to both a V gene segment and a J gene segment. Rearrangements were classified as productive when the CDR3 lacked stop codons and remained in frame with V and J, and all other rearrangements were classified as non-productive. Following IMGT convention, CDR3 was defined as the stretch from the second conserved V-encoded cysteine up to the conserved J-encoded phenylalanine. The earlier analysis of a few hundred of the donors excluded sequences that lacked an unambiguous match to a single V gene segment. In an earlier analysis of several hundred of the donors, a V segment was called functional when productive rearrangements were above 56.7%, and segregating when the standard deviation between donors exceeded 5%. To diagnose cytomegalovirus status from the catalog of TCR beta chain sequences, a statistical classification framework was built. V and J gene assignment, in a later analysis, came from comparing TCR nucleotide sequences with IMGT/GENE-DB human TR gene sequences. Using the TCRdist pipeline, a later analysis assigned CDR3 sequences along with most-parsimonious VDJ recombination scenarios. In a later analysis, each TCR beta chain was defined by its CDR3 amino acid sequence together with its V-gene family, and reads without a unique V-gene family were excluded. As a way to deal with suspected cross-contamination and a sequencing artifact, a later analysis dropped more than 500 nucleotide sequences that were highly shared and had low generation probability. A later analysis calculated a clonal expansion index for each public chain from normalized within-repertoire ranks of inferred template counts. A later analysis computed generation probabilities with a VDJ recombination model fitted to out-of-frame rearrangements, and checked the results against IGoR. A later analysis scored TCR-TCR, TCR-HLA and TCR-CMV co-occurrence with hypergeometric tests, applying a repertoire-size bias correction to TCR pairs. To estimate false discovery rates, a later analysis permuted the HLA or CMV assignments 20 times. In a later analysis, co-occurring TCRs were grouped using DBSCAN, and TCRdist sequence similarity was added for clustering within HLA-allele-positive subsets. For co-occurrence clustering, repertoires with fewer than 30,000 or more than 120,000 public chains were excluded, along with 5 or 6 repertoires with anomalous nucleotide sharing. TCRdb limited this immuneACCESS table to in-frame rearrangements with V and J called. A share of clones is missing; checked studies link under half to unresolved V genes, and the rest is unexplained. V, J and clone size are those of that table, while D and trimming were read from the DNA. Here the sample has 300,000 or so clones; 80% to 90% occur a single time. Of the sample, roughly 2% is held by the ten largest clones.

Findings and caveats that apply to the study as a whole: The authors suggested that the approach could potentially be generalized to other disease states and immunological phenotypes. For the cohort, immune exposure information was limited to CMV serostatus. A later genetic analysis associated a missense DCLRE1C variant with V-gene and J-gene trimming of TCR beta chains, and an independent cohort replicated the association. This cohort had only TCR beta chains sequenced, and the lack of alpha or paired-chain data limited which features could be detected. A further reported finding was that TCR beta sequences accurately predicted the HLA-A and HLA-B alleles for most subjects in the first cohort. Most TCR sequences were seen in very few donors, while some public TCRs were found in many individuals. A group of highly shared sequence variants was considered likely to be a technical artifact of the sequencing pipeline. According to a later analysis, TCR association rates differed among HLA loci, with DRB1 alleles showing the most associated TCRs and HLA-C alleles showing the fewest. At a false discovery rate of 0.05, a later analysis linked about 16,000 TCR beta sequences to specific HLA alleles. According to a later analysis, most CMV-associated TCR beta chains appeared to be HLA-restricted, and the HLA associations seemed to be driven largely by CMV exposure. Strong co-occurrence of HLA alleles, especially DR and DQ, made assigning TCR associations to individual alleles difficult. The presence/absence analyses assumed that sequencing depth was roughly uniform across donors, and that assumption may not be true. Broadly in line with IMGT annotations, most TCR beta V segments showed up in productive rearrangements about 87% or about 30% of the time in an earlier analysis of around 600 of the donors. In a later analysis, several top co-occurrence clusters were reported to appear linked to parvovirus B19, influenza, CMV and Epstein-Barr virus. A later genetic analysis reported fewer N-insertions in productive TCRs among donors in an Asian-associated ancestry cluster than the approximately 670-donor mean. In vitro tests confirmed that a few of the cytomegalovirus-associated TCR beta chains recognize cytomegalovirus antigens. A total of fewer than 200 TCR beta chains were listed by the study as associated with cytomegalovirus. Compared with equally common non-associated chains, HLA-associated TCR beta chains in a later analysis were more clonally expanded and had lower generation probabilities. Because counts were too low, 15 to 20 rarely observed V segments, including chromosome 9 orphons, were excluded from the earlier analysis of roughly 580 of the donors. Linkage disequilibrium might explain the correlated functional status among segregating V segments, but an unknown experimental factor could not be ruled out. The classifier was reported to diagnose cytomegalovirus status with high specificity and sensitivity in both the original cohort and the validation cohort. HLA typing was unavailable for some donors at each locus, so association tests used only the typed subset.

This clone was counted only a few times. Its antigen remains unidentified. No much larger clone is present one base from it, and per-base qualities are unavailable. The cohort comprised hundreds of healthy bone marrow donors. At the time of sampling, every cohort member was nominally healthy, though immune exposures that went unrecorded were likely present. The donor was CMV seropositive and was included in the group of 300 or so seropositive cohort members. Each donor provided a peripheral blood sample, and peripheral blood mononuclear cells were used for TCR beta sequencing. The Qiagen DNeasy Blood Extraction Kit was used to extract genomic DNA from the blood cell samples. The sample taken for sequencing was PBMCs. The receptor was isolated from a woman aged 40 to 50 in good health and CMV-seropositive.

The sequenced DNA: TGTGCCTGGAAATTAACGCAGGTCGATGGCTACACCTTC. Its coded protein is CAWKLTQVDGYTF. Recombination linked TRBV30 to TRBJ1-2; too little of a D gene remains to name it. V and J are truncated by 4 bases and 6 bases respectively, leaving an intervening sequence of 15 bases. For CDR1 and CDR2, the germline V gene (reference sequence) lists GTSNPN and SVGIG. Including cysteine and phenylalanine, the CDR3 has 13 amino acids. Only the CDR3 DNA stays, 39 bases, in frame from base 1. Supplemented by the reference TRBV30 and TRBJ1-2 proteins around the CDR3, the complete variable domain is SQTIHQWPATLVQPVGSPLSLECTVEGTSNPNLYWYRQAAGRGLQLLFYSVGIGQISSEVPQNLSASRPQDRQFILSSKKLLLSDSGFYLCAWKLTQVDGYTFGSGTRLTVV.